This T cell receptor (beta chain) was sequenced in a study of post-analysis software for immune sequencing data. Prepared TCR beta cDNA libraries contained unique molecular identifiers. MiXCR, applied by TCRdb to the PCR reads, yields one record per CDR3 protein. The repertoire holds about 200,000 distinct CDR3 sequences, over 25% seen once, with 3% to 3.5% in the top ten. Findings and caveats of the study: TRBV segments more frequent in patients than in controls numbered a few and included TRBV5-6, TRBV5-1 and TRBV20-1. Normalized Chao1 diversity was significantly lower in multiple sclerosis patients than in controls.

About this clonotype itself: Its antigen is undetermined.

From germline, CDR1 is DFQATT and CDR2 SNEGSKA (reference sequence). The CDR3 contains 15 residues. The clonotype was recovered from a girl aged 2-17 years with multiple sclerosis. The sequencing input was blood. This chain joins TRBV20-1 and TRBJ2-5; TRBD2 aligns across 7 bases. The J call is uncertain, as TRBJ2-7 better fits the DNA end. The CDR3 DNA sequence: TGCAGTGCTAGAGGCGCGGGGGACCGCTGGGACGAGCAGTACTTC. It codes for CSARGAGDRWDEQYF.